The TCR beta chain under discussion was sequenced for a study of CD8 T cells in ankylosing spondylitis. This clonotype was seen ten or more times. Its cognate antigen is unknown. Study-level findings and limits: A motif in TCR beta, a set of under 10 highly homologous variants, appeared characteristic of ankylosing spondylitis blood. In synovial fluid and blood from reactive arthritis, some motif variants were previously reported. Relatively rare in peripheral blood, disease-linked clones were also CD8+.

Library preparation for TCR beta used quantitative 5'-RACE with molecular barcodes. From the 5' RACE reads, TCRdb called clonotypes with MiXCR, one entry per CDR3 protein. This repertoire shows under 200,000 distinct CDR3 sequences, around 9.6% found once; its top ten account for less than 15%. The CDR3 is 13 residues long. With 5 bases clipped from V and 8 bases from J, the junction kept 3 bases outside the gene matches. In germline, CDR1 is SGHVS, CDR2 FQNEAQ. Sequencing was done on a sample of blood, either unsorted or a sorted T cell fraction (not recorded which). The genes are TRBV7-8 and TRBJ2-1; TRBD1 agrees at 10 bases. This TCR was recovered from a female donor with ankylosing spondylitis or in good health (not recorded which). CDR3 sequence: CASSRDRGDEQFF. CDR3 DNA sequence: TGTGCCAGCAGCCGGGACAGGGGAGATGAGCAGTTCTTC.